This T cell receptor beta chain was observed in a study of T-cell memory formation after mild COVID-19. This clonotype was counted between two and nine times. From 5'RACE with constant-segment primers came TCR alpha and TCR beta cDNA libraries that carried sample barcodes and UMIs. MiXCR, applied by TCRdb to the 5' RACE reads, yields one record per CDR3 protein. The profile shows under 200,000 distinct CDR3 sequences, less than 40% of them singletons. Material: PBMCs or a T cell subset sorted from them (not recorded which). The TCR was taken from an adult woman who had mild COVID-19 (a few samples of this study predate the infection). Cell type and time point are not known.

This CDR3 is CSASLLGLGGNIQYF. The CDR3 DNA is TGCAGTGCTAGTCTCTTAGGGCTCGGGGGGAACATTCAGTACTTC. The chain uses TRBV20-1 and TRBJ2-4; TRBD2 aligns across 7 bases. Germline CDR1 and CDR2: DFQATT and SNEGSKA (reference sequence). After removal of 3 bases from V and 7 bases from J, the junction contained 12 bases not matched to a gene. The CDR3 contains 15 residues.